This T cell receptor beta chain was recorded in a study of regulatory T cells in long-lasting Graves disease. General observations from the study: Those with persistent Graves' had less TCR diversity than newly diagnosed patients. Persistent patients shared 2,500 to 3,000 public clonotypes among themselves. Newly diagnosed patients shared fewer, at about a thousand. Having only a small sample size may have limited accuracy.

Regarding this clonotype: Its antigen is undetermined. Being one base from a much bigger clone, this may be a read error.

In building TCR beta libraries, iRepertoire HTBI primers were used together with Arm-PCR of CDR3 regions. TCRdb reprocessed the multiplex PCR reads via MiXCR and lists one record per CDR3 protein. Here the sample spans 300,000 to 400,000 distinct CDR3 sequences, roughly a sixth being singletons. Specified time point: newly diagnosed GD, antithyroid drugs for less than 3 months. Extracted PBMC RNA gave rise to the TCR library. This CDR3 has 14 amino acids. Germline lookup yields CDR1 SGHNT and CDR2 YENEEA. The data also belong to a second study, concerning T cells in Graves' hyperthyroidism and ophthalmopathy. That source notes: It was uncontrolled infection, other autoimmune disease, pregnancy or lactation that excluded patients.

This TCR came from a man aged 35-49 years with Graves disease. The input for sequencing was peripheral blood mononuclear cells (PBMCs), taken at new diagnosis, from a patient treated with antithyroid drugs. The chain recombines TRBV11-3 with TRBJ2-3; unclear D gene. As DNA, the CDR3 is TGTGCCAGCGGCTTTGGCAGCAACACAGATACGCAGTATTTT. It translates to CASGFGSNTDTQYF.